The next 20 T cell receptor beta chains were all read from a single sample in a study of blood T cells in healthy people across ages. The use of a sample-barcoded 5' primer and a J-beta primer mix characterized a second PCR of about 7 to 12 cycles. TCRdb re-derived calls from the 5' RACE reads in MiXCR, one entry per CDR3 protein. In the table there are some 1.5 million distinct CDR3 sequences, 28% of which are singletons. Specimen: blood. These TCRs come from a woman aged 30 to 39 in good health.

The chain joins TRBV28 to TRBJ1-5; the D is unclear. Between the trimmed V and J ends, which lost 5 bases and 7 bases, there was a span of 12 bases. The CDR3 length is 13 residues. Germline lookup yields CDR1 MDHEN and CDR2 SYDVKM. The DNA of the CDR3 is TGTGCCAGCAGTACGGACCCCGAGCAGCCCCAGCATTTT. Its protein product is CASSTDPEQPQHF.

The J gene is TRBJ2-2, the V gene TRBV5-1, with 8 bases aligning to TRBD2. V shed 4 bases and J 4 bases; nucleotides not matched to a gene: 9. The CDR3 consists of 16 residues. The germline V gene encodes CDR1 SGHRS and CDR2 YFSETQ. CDR3 coding DNA: TGCGCCAGCAGCCCCCCCCTTAGCGGGGCCACCGGGGAGCTGTTTTTT. This encodes CASSPPLSGATGELFF.

This clonotype appeared a few times. The chain carries TRBV5-1 and TRBJ1-6; D is uncertain. CDR1 is SGHRS, CDR2 YFSETQ, per germline. The ends were cut back, 2 bases at V and 7 bases at J, with 10 bases in the middle. The CDR3 runs 14 residues. CDR3 sequence reads: CASSLWYMNSPLHF. The CDR3 DNA reads TGCGCCAGCAGCTTATGGTATATGAATTCACCCCTCCACTTT.

This clonotype appeared many times. The chain joins TRBV11-2 to TRBJ2-3, with a tentative D call TRBD2 (6 bases). Germline V CDR1 and CDR2: SGHAT, FQNNGV. The CDR3 spans 12 residues. Trimming stripped 4 bases from V and 12 bases from J, with 14 bases between. CDR3 amino acids: CASSWVGTLQYF. CDR3 bases: TGTGCCAGCAGCTGGGTCGGGACTCTACAGTATTTT. The variable domain in full, with the rest retrieved from reference TRBV11-2 and TRBJ2-3, is EAGVAQSPRYKIIEKRQSVAFWCNPISGHATLYWYQQILGQGPKLLIQFQNNGVVDDSQLPKDRFSAERLKGVDSTLKIQPAKLEDSAVYLCASSWVGTLQYFGPGTRLTVL.

This clonotype was counted between two and nine times. CDR3 DNA: TGCAGTGCCCTTAATCCGGGACAGGAAGAACTGTTTTTT. Translated: CSALNPGQEELFF. The chain couples TRBV20-1 to TRBJ1-4; 8 positions match TRBD1. Germline loops: CDR1 DFQATT, CDR2 SNEGSKA (reference sequence). This CDR3 has 13 residues. Trimming cost V 6 bases and J 12 bases; bases outside gene matches: 12.

This chain uses TRBV12-5 with TRBJ1-5, with D tentatively TRBD1 (5 bases). V lost 3 bases and J 7 bases, leaving 13 bases between the germline ends. Germline loops: CDR1 LGHNT, CDR2 FRNRAP. This CDR3 is built from 14 residues. In nucleotides, the CDR3 is TGTGCTAGTGGTTTCCTCTCGGGGGTGCAGCCCCAGCATTTT. The encoded protein is CASGFLSGVQPQHF.

Details on this clonotype: A junction boundary mismatches the germline segment, possibly from a read error. The chain uses TRBV9 and TRBJ2-4, with a possible D match to TRBD2 (5 bases). The DNA end is a closer match to TRBJ2-5, so the J assignment may be wrong. This CDR3 spans 14 amino acids. CDR1 SGDLS and CDR2 YYNGEE come from the germline V gene. CDR3: CVSSVESGPGTQYF. CDR3 in DNA: TGTGTCAGCAGCGTAGAGAGCGGCCCAGGGACCCAGTACTTC.

This chain joins TRBV24-1 and TRBJ1-2, with a weak D call TRBD1 (5 bases). There are 12 residues in the CDR3. Looked up from germline, CDR1 is KGHDR and CDR2 is SFDVKD. The V end lost 5 bases, the J end lost 8 bases, and 11 bases lay between the germline ends. Written as DNA, the CDR3 is TGTGCCACCAGTGGATCAGGGAGCGGCTACACCTTC. Its protein is CATSGSGSGYTF.

The chain has TRBV5-6 and TRBJ1-2; 10 nucleotides align to TRBD1. Losses at the gene ends were 4 bases for V and 8 bases for J; bases not matched to a gene: 8. This CDR3 region has 14 residues. Germline-derived CDR1 and CDR2 are SGHDT and YYEEEE. CDR3 amino acids: CASSRRDRGGGYTF. As DNA, the CDR3 is TGTGCCAGCAGCCGCCGGGACAGGGGAGGAGGCTACACCTTC.

This clonotype was observed many times. This chain connects TRBV20-1 to TRBJ1-5, with TRBD1 identical over 7 bases. This CDR3 is 15 amino acids long. Trimming cost V 3 bases and J 6 bases; bases outside gene matches: 11. Per the germline V gene, CDR1 is DFQATT and CDR2 is SNEGSKA (reference sequence). This chain's CDR3 is CSASPTGSALQPQHF. DNA of the CDR3: TGCAGTGCTAGCCCGACAGGGTCCGCACTTCAGCCCCAGCATTTT.

As concerns this clonotype: This clone may be a read error of a much larger clone one base away. This rearrangement joins TRBV4-1 to TRBJ2-5, with 7 bases matching TRBD2. The CDR3 is 17 residues long. Germline CDR1 and CDR2: MGHRA and YSYEKL. The CDR3 nucleotides read TGCACCAGCAGCCAAGATCCACCCCCGGGACTACAGGAGACCCAGTACTTC. This gives the protein CTSSQDPPPGLQETQYF.

This clonotype was observed a few times. The gene calls are TRBV5-1 and TRBJ1-2; D remains ambiguous. Germline values: CDR1 SGHRS, CDR2 YFSETQ. Trimming removed 3 bases from V and 7 bases from J, with 13 bases in between. The CDR3 length is 13 residues. The CDR3 region has the DNA TGCGCCAGCAGCTCGGTTGGGAGCTGTGGCTACACCTTC. This codes for CASSSVGSCGYTF.

This clonotype occurred many times. The chain carries TRBV7-2 and TRBJ2-5, with D perhaps TRBD1 or TRBD2 (5 bases each). The germline V gene encodes CDR1 SGHTA and CDR2 FQGNSA. The germline V and J ends were trimmed by 2 bases and 5 bases, with 18 bases remaining between them. The CDR3 loop spans 16 amino acids. The CDR3 DNA is TGTGCCAGCAGCTTAAACCCCCCCGGGGCGGGCGAGACCCAGTACTTC. This gives the protein CASSLNPPGAGETQYF.

The J gene is TRBJ2-6, the V gene TRBV12-3 or TRBV12-4; TRBD1 is a possible D gene (6 bases). The CDR3 is made up of 17 amino acids. Trimming took 7 bases from V and 4 from J, leaving 20 bases between them. The CDR3 region is CASKRDKGRSGANVLTF. CDR3 in DNA: TGTGCCAGCAAAAGGGACAAGGGCCGGTCCGGGGCCAACGTCCTGACTTTC.

This clonotype has only a few counts. The chain recombines TRBV7-9 with TRBJ2-1; D is perhaps TRBD1 (6 bases). From germline, CDR1 is SEHNR and CDR2 FQNEAQ (reference sequence). Trimming removed 3 bases from V and 5 bases from J, with 23 bases in between. The CDR3 sequence is 18 residues long. The CDR3 region is CASSLLTGTPVENNEQFF. DNA of the CDR3: TGTGCCAGCAGCTTGCTCACCGGGACACCCGTCGAGAACAATGAGCAGTTCTTC.

In its sample, this clonotype was seen many times. The chain uses TRBV11-2 and TRBJ2-1, with 9 positions matching TRBD2. Germline V gene data show CDR1 as SGHAT and CDR2 as FQNNGV. The CDR3 is 16 amino acids. The V and J ends lost 1 base and 4 bases, in that order; junction bases with no gene match: 5. CDR3 bases: TGTGCCAGCAGCTTAGGGGTGACTAGCGGTTACAATGAGCAGTTCTTC. It encodes CASSLGVTSGYNEQFF.

In this sample, this clonotype turned up a few times. V usage is TRBV5-5 and J usage is TRBJ1-2; possible D gene TRBD1, 5 bases. CDR1 and CDR2 from the germline V gene are SGHKS and YYEKEE (reference sequence). CDR3 length: 14 amino acids. Trimming took 6 bases from V and 6 from J, leaving 18 bases between them. The CDR3 nucleotides are TGTGCCAGCACCGGATCGGCAGGGCATGATGGCTACACCTTC. This encodes CASTGSAGHDGYTF.

The chain has TRBV6-1 and TRBJ1-2; no reliable D call. V dropped 1 base and J dropped 4 bases, with 10 bases sitting between them. CDR1 and CDR2 from the germline V gene are MNHNS and SASEGT. The CDR3 runs to 14 residues. CDR3 protein: CASSEGGGGYGYTF. DNA of the CDR3: TGTGCCAGCAGTGAAGGAGGAGGAGGCTATGGCTACACCTTC.

A few counts support this clonotype. The V call is TRBV2, the J call TRBJ1-1; D unresolved. The CDR3 has 12 amino acids. V gave up 1 base and J gave up 2 bases, with 2 bases separating them. The germline CDR1 and CDR2 sequences are SNHLY and FYNNEI. The CDR3 DNA reads as TGTGCCAGCAGTGAAGACAACACTGAAGCTTTCTTT. Its protein is CASSEDNTEAFF.

The chain couples TRBV18 to TRBJ2-7; TRBD1 agrees at 9 bases. The CDR3 spans 15 residues. CDR1 and CDR2 (germline): KGHSH, LQKENI. Losses at the gene ends were 2 bases for V and 6 bases for J; bases not matched to a gene: 8. CDR3 residues: CASSPTTGGTGEQYF. The CDR3 DNA reads as TGTGCCAGCTCACCAACGACAGGGGGTACAGGCGAGCAGTACTTC.